This TCR beta chain was observed in a study of blood T cell repertoires in COVID-19. About the research overall: Sites in the United States, Italy and Spain provided acute and convalescent COVID-19 samples.

Germline assignment: CDR1 MNHEY and CDR2 SVGAGI. CDR3 size: 12 residues. J lost 2 bases, V lost 6 bases, and 1 base had no gene match. Cohorts were determined from participant-reported clinical history. All recovered Cohort 3 donors got two negative PCRs, got clearance, or saw symptom resolution. Per the original data handling: Amplifying reference gene primers gave estimates of nucleated cell counts. The table came from immunoSEQ multiplex PCR; TCRdb's copy has only in-frame clones and leaves some out. Clonal size and the V and J genes are those of that table, whereas D and trimming came from the DNA. The table includes over 200,000 clones, just over 85% detected once.

The sample comprised PBMCs or T cells enriched from blood (not recorded which). V gene TRBV6-5 combines with J gene TRBJ2-7; the match to TRBD1 covers 7 bases. The source is a man aged 18 to 29 who had recovered from COVID-19. The CDR3 nucleotides are TGTGCCAGCAGCGACAGGGCCTACGAGCAGTACTTC. Protein: CASSDRAYEQYF.